This T cell receptor (beta chain) was identified during a study of graft-versus-host responses after intestinal transplantation (dated by TCRdb to the early 2020s). Looking at the study overall: The transplants that recipients received were multivisceral, liver-intestinal, or isolated intestinal. Every recipient was given anti-thymocyte globulin induction, then maintenance tacrolimus and steroids for 3 to 4 years. Bulk TCR-beta CDR3 sequencing was used to track graft-versus-host and host-versus-graft alloreactive T cell clones in the graft, circulation and bone marrow after intestinal transplantation. Alloreactive clones were identified by sequencing pre-transplant mixed lymphocyte reaction products and comparing them with unstimulated pre-transplant donor and recipient T cells. Of the 20 to 25 intestinal transplant recipients enrolled in the cohort, one of whom was a retransplant, a few patients without pretransplant specimens were excluded. A peak of at least 4% donor T cells among recipient peripheral blood mononuclear cells was the definition used for donor T cell macrochimerism. Samples from three later patients were sequenced in-house on an Illumina MiSeq with MiXCR processing rather than by the commercial service. The research as a whole found: GvH clones were found in recipient bone marrow, and some of the GvH clones appeared earlier in ileal mucosa or blood, which is consistent with an intestinal mucosal origin. Peak levels of circulating GvH clones were associated with declines in HvG clones early after transplant. The relatively low number and heterogeneity of intestinal transplant patients limited the conclusions. In the allografts of patients with donor T cell macrochimerism, GvH to HvG T cell clonal ratios were high.

The library relied on the immunoSEQ multiplex PCR assay. For most patients, genomic DNA was isolated with the Qiagen DNeasy Blood and Tissue Kit and sent frozen to Adaptive Biotechnologies for TCR sequencing. For most patients, genomic DNA was subjected to high-throughput TCR-beta CDR3 sequencing by Adaptive Biotechnologies. Concerning the study's data processing: Adaptive's ImmunoSEQ software was the source of the TCR sequencing data for fewer than 20 patients, while a few other patients were processed with MiXCR and VDJtools. To correct CD4 versus CD8 sorting errors, any sequence found in both subsets at a frequency ratio below 5:1 was removed. CDR3 nucleotide sequences shared between donor and recipient were removed because the origin of such sequences could not be assigned. Alloreactive clones required at least 2-fold expansion over unstimulated cells and minimum CFSE-low frequency of 0.002% (template counts) or 0.001% (read counts). Clones were considered mappable if detected in sequenced pre-transplant spleen, lymph node, or MLR CFSE-low populations of the donor or recipient. Cumulative frequency of alloreactive clones was calculated as a percentage of all sequences weighted by copy number. The immuneACCESS repertoire file appears here via TCRdb, limited to in-frame rearrangements. These files lack a portion of the clones; in checked studies, under half of the deficit traces to unresolved V genes, and the cause of the others is not known. V and J calls and clone size are as listed in that table; D and trimming were resolved from the DNA. A total of some 4,000 clones appear in this sample, 25% to 30% of them only once. 6% to 8% of the sample rests with the top ten.

The time point label, as the study defines it: cells obtained before transplantation from donor or recipient. Mixed lymphocyte reactions plated about 200,000 CFSE-labeled pre-transplant responders with about 200,000 irradiated violet-dye-labeled stimulators and were cultured for 6 days. Proliferating CD3+CD4+CFSE-low and CD3+CD8+CFSE-low responder cells were FACS-sorted on a BD Influx sorter after the mixed lymphocyte reaction. From the cysteine through the phenylalanine, the CDR3 covers 8 amino acids. Just CDR3 DNA is preserved here, 24 bases in frame from base 1. CDR1 and CDR2 were assigned from the germline V gene as SQVTM and ANQGSEA. Worth noting for this clone: Qualities for individual bases were not recorded, and no much larger clone is one base off.

The source of this sequence is a human patient who was an organ donor for intestinal transplantation. The starting material was alloreactive CD4+ T cells from a mixed lymphocyte reaction culture, obtained before transplantation. The cell subset or site label of this sample denotes: CFSE-low proliferating T cells sorted from approximately six-day pre-transplant mixed lymphocyte reaction (GvH or HvG direction). The chain links TRBV29-1 with TRBJ1-2; no confident D gene assignment can be made. The CDR3 protein sequence reads: CNPQKSTF. Read as DNA, the sequence is TGCAACCCACAAAAATCCACCTTC.